These 20 T cell receptor beta chains came from one sample sequenced in a study of blood T cell repertoires in COVID-19. Profiled with immunoSEQ multiplex PCR; TCRdb holds only in-frame clones, not every one. The sample has about 56,000 clones, approximately 88% seen once. Input material: peripheral blood. Receptor source: a man between 45 and 60 years old with active COVID-19.

The chain couples TRBV7-2 to TRBJ2-1; D is uncertain. From germline, CDR1 is SGHTA and CDR2 FQGNSA. Trimming left V 5 bases short and J 6 bases short, with 20 bases between. The CDR3 is made up of 16 amino acids. The CDR3 DNA sequence: TGTGCCAGCAGCAGTATCCTAGAGGCCAGTCTCAATGAGCAGTTCTTC. Translated: CASSSILEASLNEQFF.

The rearrangement uses TRBV30 and TRBJ1-4; D may be TRBD1 (6 bases). V was clipped by 0 bases and J by 3 bases, with 8 bases between them. There are 14 residues in the CDR3. Germline lookup yields CDR1 GTSNPN and CDR2 SVGIG (reference sequence). CDR3 region: CAWSVSGANEKLFF. CDR3 coding DNA: TGTGCCTGGAGTGTATCAGGGGCTAATGAAAAACTGTTTTTT.

V and J are TRBV11-2 and TRBJ2-5, with D unclear. V was pared by 1 base and J by 1 base, with 16 bases between. CDR1 and CDR2 (germline): SGHAT, FQNNGV. CDR3 length equals 17 residues. The CDR3 spells CASSLGQVLWAQETQYF. The CDR3 nucleotides are TGTGCCAGCAGCTTAGGGCAGGTTTTGTGGGCCCAAGAGACCCAGTACTTC.

The rearrangement uses TRBV4-1 and TRBJ2-3, with TRBD2 identical over 9 bases. Germline V gives CDR1 MGHRA, CDR2 YSYEKL. CDR3 length equals 17 residues. Trimming took 0 bases from V and 3 from J; bases not matched to a gene: 7. The CDR3 protein is CASSQDPGLAGTDTQYF. The CDR3 DNA reads as TGCGCCAGCAGCCAAGACCCCGGGCTAGCGGGGACAGATACGCAGTATTTT.

The chain is built from TRBV7-2 and TRBJ2-5, with TRBD2 matching over 8 bases. V trimming: 1 base; J trimming: 12 bases; junction bases outside the gene matches: 13. This CDR3 is 15 amino acids long. Germline values: CDR1 SGHTA, CDR2 FQGNSA. The CDR3 reads CASSLDGQGLGREYF. In nucleotides, the CDR3 is TGTGCCAGCAGCTTAGATGGGCAGGGGCTCGGGAGGGAGTACTTC.

The rearrangement links TRBV11-2 to TRBJ1-5, with a possible D match to TRBD1 (6 bases). Trimming took 4 bases from V and 4 from J, leaving 8 bases between them. The CDR3 extends over 13 amino acids. Germline loops: CDR1 SGHAT, CDR2 FQNNGV. As DNA, the CDR3 is TGTGCCAGCAGCTCTGACAGGAATCAGCCCCAGCATTTT. Amino acid sequence: CASSSDRNQPQHF.

This rearrangement joins TRBV5-4 to TRBJ1-2; D ambiguous. Germline CDR1 SGHNT, CDR2 YYREEE (reference sequence). The V and J ends lost 0 bases and 2 bases respectively, with 8 bases between them. This CDR3 region has 14 residues. DNA of the CDR3: TGTGCCAGCAGCTTGGCCCGAGAAAACTATGGCTACACCTTC. Translation: CASSLARENYGYTF.

The rearrangement links TRBV25-1 to TRBJ2-3; a weak D match, TRBD1 (6 bases). The length of the CDR3 is 14 residues. Germline assignment: CDR1 MGHDK and CDR2 SYGVNS. The V and J ends lost 5 bases and 4 bases respectively, with 13 bases between them. In nucleotides, the CDR3 is TGTGCCAGCAGTCGGTTACAGGGCCCAGATACGCAGTATTTT. Its protein product is CASSRLQGPDTQYF.

J is TRBJ2-3 and V is TRBV9; D is uncertain. The germline V and J ends were trimmed by 0 bases and 3 bases, with 11 bases remaining between them. Germline V gene data show CDR1 as SGDLS and CDR2 as YYNGEE. This CDR3 spans 15 amino acids. CDR3 sequence: CASSVGWAITDTQYF. CDR3 DNA sequence: TGTGCCAGCAGCGTAGGTTGGGCAATTACAGATACGCAGTATTTT.

This clone was found once. The V gene is TRBV2, the J gene TRBJ2-7; 10 positions agree with TRBD1. V dropped 6 bases and J dropped 2; count of bases not matched to a gene: 7. This CDR3 has 15 residues. In germline, CDR1 is SNHLY, CDR2 FYNNEI. The CDR3: CASRDGTGAPYEQYF. The CDR3 coding sequence is TGTGCCAGCAGGGATGGGACAGGGGCCCCCTACGAGCAGTACTTC.

V usage is TRBV7-2 and J usage is TRBJ1-5; tentative D call: TRBD1 (6 bases). The V gene lost 3 bases and the J gene lost 9 bases, with 21 bases spanning the gap. CDR1 is SGHTA and CDR2 is FQGNSA in the germline V gene. The CDR3 extends over 16 amino acids. The CDR3 spells CASSFVVGGEGGPQHF. The CDR3 nucleotides are TGTGCCAGCAGCTTCGTGGTTGGGGGCGAAGGAGGGCCCCAGCATTTT.

CDR3 bases: TGTGCCTTACTGGACAGGGGGAACTACAATGAGCAGTTCTTC. This codes for CALLDRGNYNEQFF. This sequence joins TRBV30 and TRBJ2-1, with 10 bases that match TRBD1. This CDR3 comprises 14 residues. The germline gives CDR1 GTSNPN, CDR2 SVGIG (reference sequence). V dropped 7 bases and J dropped 3; count of bases not matched to a gene: 6. The full variable domain, with the rest looked up from reference TRBV30 and TRBJ2-1, is SQTIHQWPATLVQPVGSPLSLECTVEGTSNPNLYWYRQAAGRGLQLLFYSVGIGQISSEVPQNLSASRPQDRQFILSSKKLLLSDSGFYLCALLDRGNYNEQFFGPGTRLTVL.

V usage is TRBV6-5 and J usage is TRBJ1-4, with D uncertain. Trimming removed 6 bases from V and 6 bases from J, with 17 bases in between. The germline gives CDR1 MNHEY, CDR2 SVGAGI. This CDR3 is built from 15 residues. This CDR3 is CASSYGWARDEKLFF. CDR3 bases: TGTGCCAGCAGCTACGGATGGGCCCGTGATGAAAAACTGTTTTTT.

This chain uses TRBV7-8 with TRBJ2-3; tentatively, D is TRBD2 (6 bases). V was shortened by 5 bases and J by 8 bases, with 14 bases between the two germline ends. This CDR3 has 13 amino acids. Per germline, CDR1 SGHVS and CDR2 FQNEAQ. The CDR3 region has the DNA TGTGCCAGCAGCGCTCATCGAGCGGGTACGCAGTATTTT. Translated, it gives CASSAHRAGTQYF.

The rearrangement links TRBV7-7 to TRBJ2-1; 14 nucleotides agree with TRBD2. Germline V lookup: CDR1 SSHAT, CDR2 FNYEAQ (reference sequence). V shed 4 bases and J 10 bases; nucleotides not matched to a gene: 6. CDR3 length: 15 residues. CDR3 DNA: TGTGCCAGCAGCTCTGGACTAGCGGGGGGAGGAGAGCAGTTCTTC. This codes for CASSSGLAGGGEQFF.

The chain uses TRBV19 and TRBJ2-1; 10 bases line up with TRBD1. CDR3 size: 15 residues. Germline CDR1 is LNHDA and CDR2 is SQIVND (reference sequence). V dropped 1 base and J dropped 9; count of bases not matched to a gene: 6. As DNA, the CDR3 is TGTGCCAGTAGTATAGTAGGGACAGGGGTTGGTGAGCAGTTCTTC. This codes for CASSIVGTGVGEQFF.

This chain links TRBV5-5 with TRBJ2-5; D may be TRBD2 (6 bases). This CDR3 spans 18 amino acids. Germline CDR1 and CDR2: SGHKS and YYEKEE (reference sequence). V was cut by 0 bases and J by 5 bases, with 23 bases left in between. CDR3 in amino acids: CASSLGVGGDPLWETQYF. CDR3 DNA: TGTGCCAGCAGCTTGGGCGTCGGAGGGGACCCCCTTTGGGAGACCCAGTACTTC.

The chain carries TRBV7-9 and TRBJ1-1; no reliable D call. Per the germline V gene, CDR1 is SEHNR and CDR2 is FQNEAQ (reference sequence). V was shortened by 7 bases and J by 6 bases, with 9 bases between the two germline ends. This CDR3 spans 11 amino acids. The CDR3 coding sequence is TGTGCCAGCATCCTTGTCCCTGAAGCTTTCTTT. As protein: CASILVPEAFF.

The chain combines TRBV19 with TRBJ1-2, with 10 bases lining up with TRBD1. The CDR3 runs to 15 residues. Germline CDR1 reads LNHDA; CDR2 reads SQIVND (reference sequence). The J segment lost 5 bases and the V segment lost 6 bases, leaving 9 bases of the junction unmatched. This CDR3 reads CASRPTQDRGYGYTF. The CDR3 DNA reads as TGTGCCAGTAGACCTACCCAGGACAGGGGGTATGGCTACACCTTC.

The rearrangement joins TRBV9 to TRBJ2-1; no reliable D call. The germline V gene encodes CDR1 SGDLS and CDR2 YYNGEE. Trimming took 5 bases from V and 2 from J, leaving 5 bases between them. The CDR3 contains 12 residues. The CDR3: CASSKTYNEQFF. CDR3 sequence (DNA): TGTGCCAGCAGTAAAACCTACAATGAGCAGTTCTTC. The entire variable domain, with the rest obtained from reference TRBV9 and TRBJ2-1, is as follows: DSGVTQTPKHLITATGQRVTLRCSPRSGDLSVYWYQQSLDQGLQFLIQYYNGEERAKGNILERFSAQQFPDLHSELNLSSLELGDSALYFCASSKTYNEQFFGPGTRLTVL.